This T cell receptor beta chain derives from a study of T cell responses to AZD1222 COVID-19 vaccine (dated by TCRdb to the early 2020s). General notes on the study: A total of about 240 trial participants underwent TCR sequencing, of whom 207 received two doses of AZD1222 and about 25 received two doses of the MenACWY control vaccine. Trial participants were enrolled into age subgroups of 18-55, 56-69 and 70-plus years, which contained approximately 150, 28 and 58 TCR-sequenced participants, respectively. What the research found in general, with its limitations: Conclusions about previously exposed vaccinees were limited because only a handful of AZD1222 recipients were SARS-CoV-2 seropositive at baseline. After two AZD1222 doses, spike-specific TCR breadth and depth were significantly higher than at day 0 and than in MenACWY recipients. No day 14 peak-response samples were available, so repertoires were characterized only after the peak T cell response. Most participants were white British and females outnumbered males, and the authors suggested that clonal diversity may have been underestimated. Reportedly, almost half of the unique spike-specific TCRs recognized epitopes lying outside the regions that are mutated in the B.1.351 and B.1.1.7 variants. Vaccine-associated CD4 TCRs spanned the whole spike protein, with dominant responses in regions 160-218 and 743-854. The 56-69-year group was small, and its depth increase did not reach significance, likely because of low power.

V is reduced by 0 bases and J by 0 bases, leaving a spacing of 7 bases between them. The CDR3 runs 14 residues from the cysteine to the phenylalanine. The sequence is cut down to CDR3 DNA, 42 bases in frame from base 1. The germline V gene sets CDR1 to SGDLS and CDR2 to YYNGEE. The time point tag for this specimen amounts to: about 28 days (+/-7) after the second vaccine dose. AZD1222 recipients whose second dose came at about 4 weeks and those whose second dose came at about 12 weeks were combined into one group, since spike-specific TCR depth and breadth did not differ between the two schedules. Samples from vaccinated people were obtained from the UK trials COV001 and COV002, which included a single-blind randomized controlled phase 2/3 trial of AZD1222 (ChAdOx1 nCoV-19) in healthy adults. For TCRbeta chain sequencing, PBMC samples from trial participants were taken at day 0 and at day 28 after the second dose.

The CDR3 regions of human TCRbeta chains were analyzed by immunosequencing. Regarding the original processing steps: TCRs in the repertoires were compared against a reference library of SARS-CoV-2-specific TCRs that had been generated with the MIRA antigen-specificity platform. Breadth was defined as the fraction of unique TCRs that were SARS-CoV-2-associated. Depth was defined as the fraction of total T cells that were SARS-CoV-2-associated. Using the MIRA data, every spike-specific TCR was mapped to the spike region that the TCR reacted to and assigned to either a CD4 or a CD8 class. Log10-transformed breadth and depth values were compared by one-way ANOVA with Sidak's multiple comparisons tests. TCRdb carries this immuneACCESS record with in-frame sequences only. Its versions omit some clonotypes, under half of them owing to an unresolved V gene in the studies checked, with the rest unexplained. Clonal size and the V and J genes are those of that table, whereas D and trimming came from the DNA. This sample gives over 150,000 clones in total; 88% of them show up just once. The ten largest clonotypes hold about 4.5% of the sample.

This clone was seen a handful of times. Its antigen specificity is not known. The sample holds no much larger clone one base away, and base qualities are not on file. This specimen was peripheral blood, taken 28 days after the second AZD1222 dose. This TCR derives from an adult who received the AZD1222 COVID-19 vaccine. Rearrangement joined TRBV9 to TRBJ2-7; confidence is insufficient to name the D gene. The nucleotide sequence reads as follows: TGTGCCAGCAGCGTAGAGTATGGCTCCTACGAGCAGTACTTC. It specifies CASSVEYGSYEQYF. Where the CDR3 stops, the reference TRBV9 and TRBJ2-7 genes take over; the full variable domain is DSGVTQTPKHLITATGQRVTLRCSPRSGDLSVYWYQQSLDQGLQFLIQYYNGEERAKGNILERFSAQQFPDLHSELNLSSLELGDSALYFCASSVEYGSYEQYFGPGTRLTVT.